This T cell receptor (beta chain) was obtained from a study of cytomegalovirus exposure and HLA in healthy donors. The primer mix had 60 Vbeta and 13 Jbeta primers. Sequencing used immunoSEQ multiplex PCR; TCRdb keeps in-frame clones, though not all of them. The table shows 80,000 to 100,000 clones, with 74% occurring only once. The source is a man in his thirties or forties in good health and CMV-seropositive. The sample consisted of PBMCs.

The CDR3 DNA follows: TGTGCCAGCAGTTTGGGACAGGGAAAACTGTTTTTT. Translation gives CASSLGQGKLFF. The chain uses TRBV6-5 and TRBJ1-4; 9 nucleotides agree with TRBD1. The junction had 1 base not matched to a gene; V was cut back by 4 bases and J by 10 bases. Germline V gene data show CDR1 as MNHEY and CDR2 as SVGAGI. The CDR3 extends over 12 amino acids.